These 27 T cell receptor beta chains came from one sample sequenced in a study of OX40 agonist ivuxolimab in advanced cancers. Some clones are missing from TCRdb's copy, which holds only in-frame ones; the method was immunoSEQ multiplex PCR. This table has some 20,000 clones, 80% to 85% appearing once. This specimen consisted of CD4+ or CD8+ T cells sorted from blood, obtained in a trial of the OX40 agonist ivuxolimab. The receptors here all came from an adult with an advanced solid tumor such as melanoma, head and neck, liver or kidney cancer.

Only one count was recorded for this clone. CDR3 in DNA: TGTGCCAGCAGCTTAGCTTCGGGACAGGGGGCCCATGAGCAGTTCTTC. This translates into CASSLASGQGAHEQFF. The chain employs TRBV7-9 and TRBJ2-1, with TRBD1 matching 12 bases. Germline V lookup: CDR1 SEHNR, CDR2 FQNEAQ (reference sequence). The CDR3 runs 16 residues. V was clipped by 0 bases and J by 8 bases; unmatched bases: 5.

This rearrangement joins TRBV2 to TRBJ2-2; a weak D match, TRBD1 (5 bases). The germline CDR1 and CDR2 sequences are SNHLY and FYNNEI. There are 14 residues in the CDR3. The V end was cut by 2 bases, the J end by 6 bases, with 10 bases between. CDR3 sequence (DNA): TGTGCCAGCAGTGAATGGCAGGGTGCCGGGGAGCTGTTTTTT. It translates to CASSEWQGAGELFF.

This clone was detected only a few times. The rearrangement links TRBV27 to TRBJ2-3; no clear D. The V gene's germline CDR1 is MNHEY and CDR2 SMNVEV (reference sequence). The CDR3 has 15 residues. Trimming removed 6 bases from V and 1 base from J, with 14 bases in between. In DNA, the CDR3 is TGTGCCAGCAGCCCCCTGCGCGCCGGCACAGATACGCAGTATTTT. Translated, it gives CASSPLRAGTDTQYF.

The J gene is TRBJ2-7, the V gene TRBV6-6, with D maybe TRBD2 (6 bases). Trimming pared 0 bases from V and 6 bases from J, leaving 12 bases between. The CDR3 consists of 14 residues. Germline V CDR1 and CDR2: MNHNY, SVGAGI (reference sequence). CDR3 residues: CASSYSGEAPEQYF. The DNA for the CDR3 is TGTGCCAGCAGTTACTCGGGGGAGGCCCCCGAGCAGTACTTC.

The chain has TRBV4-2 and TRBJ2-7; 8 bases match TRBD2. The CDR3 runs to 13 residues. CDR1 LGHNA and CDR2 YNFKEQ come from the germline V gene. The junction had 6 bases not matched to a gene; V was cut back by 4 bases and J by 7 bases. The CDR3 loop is CASSPGGVDEQYF. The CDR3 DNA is TGTGCCAGCAGCCCGGGGGGGGTGGATGAGCAGTACTTC.

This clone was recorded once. CDR3 DNA: TGTGCCAGCAGTGACATCCCAAGGACACTGGGAACAGAGACCCAGTACTTC. Residues: CASSDIPRTLGTETQYF. The V and J genes are TRBV2 and TRBJ2-5; TRBD1 might be the D (5 bases). Germline values: CDR1 SNHLY, CDR2 FYNNEI. This CDR3 has 17 amino acids. V gave up 3 bases and J gave up 4 bases, with 21 bases separating them.

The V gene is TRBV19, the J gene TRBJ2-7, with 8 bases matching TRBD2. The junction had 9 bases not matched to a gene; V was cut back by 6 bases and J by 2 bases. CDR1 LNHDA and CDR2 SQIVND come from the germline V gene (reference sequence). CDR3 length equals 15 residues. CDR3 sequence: CASSPVEGLAYEQYF. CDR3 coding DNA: TGTGCCAGTAGCCCGGTAGAGGGACTAGCCTACGAGCAGTACTTC.

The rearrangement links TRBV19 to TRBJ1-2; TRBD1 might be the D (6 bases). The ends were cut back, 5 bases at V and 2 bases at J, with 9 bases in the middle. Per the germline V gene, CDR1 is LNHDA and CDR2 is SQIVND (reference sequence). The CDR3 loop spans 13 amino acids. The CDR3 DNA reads TGTGCCAGTAGTCTAAGGGGGAACTATGGCTACACCTTC. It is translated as CASSLRGNYGYTF. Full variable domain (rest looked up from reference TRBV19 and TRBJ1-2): DGGITQSPKYLFRKEGQNVTLSCEQNLNHDAMYWYRQDPGQGLRLIYYSQIVNDFQKGDIAEGYSVSREKKESFPLTVTSAQKNPTAFYLCASSLRGNYGYTFGSGTRLTVV.

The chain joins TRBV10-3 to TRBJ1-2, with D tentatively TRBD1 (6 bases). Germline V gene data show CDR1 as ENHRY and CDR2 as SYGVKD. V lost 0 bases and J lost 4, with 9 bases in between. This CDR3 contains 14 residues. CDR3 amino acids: CAISESPGAYGYTF. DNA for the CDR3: TGTGCCATCAGTGAGTCGCCAGGGGCCTATGGCTACACCTTC.

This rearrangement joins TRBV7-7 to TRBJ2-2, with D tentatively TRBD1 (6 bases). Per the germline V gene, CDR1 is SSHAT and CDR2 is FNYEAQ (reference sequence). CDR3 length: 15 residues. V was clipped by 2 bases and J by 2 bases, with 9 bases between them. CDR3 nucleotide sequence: TGTGCCAGCAGCTTACGGGACACAAACACCGGGGAGCTGTTTTTT. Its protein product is CASSLRDTNTGELFF.

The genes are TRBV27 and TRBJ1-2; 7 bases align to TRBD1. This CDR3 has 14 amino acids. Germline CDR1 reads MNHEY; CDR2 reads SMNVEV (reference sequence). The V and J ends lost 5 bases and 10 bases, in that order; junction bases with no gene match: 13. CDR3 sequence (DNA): TGTGCCAGCAGTCAGACCTGGGCAGGGGGAAACTACACCTTC. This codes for CASSQTWAGGNYTF.

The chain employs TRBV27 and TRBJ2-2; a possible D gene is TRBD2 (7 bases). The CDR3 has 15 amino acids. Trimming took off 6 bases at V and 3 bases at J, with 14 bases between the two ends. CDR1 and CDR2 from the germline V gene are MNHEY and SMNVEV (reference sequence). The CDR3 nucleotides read TGTGCCAGCAGGAAGGGGGGGCCCTACACCGGGGAGCTGTTTTTT. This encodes CASRKGGPYTGELFF.

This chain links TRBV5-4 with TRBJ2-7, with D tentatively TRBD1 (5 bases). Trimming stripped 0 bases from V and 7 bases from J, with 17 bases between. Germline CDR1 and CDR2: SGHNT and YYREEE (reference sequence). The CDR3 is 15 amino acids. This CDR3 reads CASSLGQGRLGEQYF. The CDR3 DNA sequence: TGTGCCAGCAGCTTGGGGCAGGGCCGGTTGGGGGAGCAGTACTTC.

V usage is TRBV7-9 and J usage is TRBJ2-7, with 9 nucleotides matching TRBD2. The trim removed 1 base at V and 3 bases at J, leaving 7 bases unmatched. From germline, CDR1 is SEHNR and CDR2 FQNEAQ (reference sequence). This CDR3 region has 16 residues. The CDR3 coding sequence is TGTGCCAGCAGCTTAGTTCTAGCGGGGTTTCTCTACGAGCAGTACTTC. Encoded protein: CASSLVLAGFLYEQYF.

CDR3 region: CASKETGGANEQFF. The DNA for the CDR3 is TGTGCCAGCAAGGAGACAGGGGGTGCGAATGAGCAGTTCTTC. The genes are TRBV28 and TRBJ2-1, with 9 bases matching TRBD1. The CDR3 totals 14 residues. The V segment lost 7 bases and the J segment 7 bases; nucleotides outside the gene matches: 8. The germline V gene has CDR1 MDHEN and CDR2 SYDVKM.

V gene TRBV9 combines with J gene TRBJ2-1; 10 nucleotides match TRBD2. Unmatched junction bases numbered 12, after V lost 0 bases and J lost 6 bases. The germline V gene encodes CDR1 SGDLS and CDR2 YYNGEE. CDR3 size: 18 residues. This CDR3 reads CASSVARGASGSLNEQFF. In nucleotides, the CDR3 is TGTGCCAGCAGCGTAGCTCGAGGGGCTAGCGGGAGTCTCAATGAGCAGTTCTTC.

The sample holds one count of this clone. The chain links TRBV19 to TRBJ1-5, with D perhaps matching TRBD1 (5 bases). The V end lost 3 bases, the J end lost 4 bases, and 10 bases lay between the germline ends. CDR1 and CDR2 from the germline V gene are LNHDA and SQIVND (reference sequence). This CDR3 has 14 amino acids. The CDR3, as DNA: TGTGCCAGTAGTATTTTTCAGGGTAATCAGCCCCAGCATTTT. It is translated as CASSIFQGNQPQHF.

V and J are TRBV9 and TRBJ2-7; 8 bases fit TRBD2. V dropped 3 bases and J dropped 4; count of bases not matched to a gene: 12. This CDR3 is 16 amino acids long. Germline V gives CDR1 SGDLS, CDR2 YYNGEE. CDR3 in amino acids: CASSANTVAGTYEQYF. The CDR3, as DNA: TGTGCCAGCAGCGCCAATACGGTAGCGGGGACGTACGAGCAGTACTTC.

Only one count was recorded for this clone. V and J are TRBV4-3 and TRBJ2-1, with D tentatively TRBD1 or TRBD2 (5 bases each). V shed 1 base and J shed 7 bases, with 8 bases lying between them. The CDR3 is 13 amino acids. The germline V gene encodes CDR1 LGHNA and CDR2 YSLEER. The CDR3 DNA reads TGCGCCAGCAGCCAAGGGGGGATAAATGAGCAGTTCTTC. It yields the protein CASSQGGINEQFF.

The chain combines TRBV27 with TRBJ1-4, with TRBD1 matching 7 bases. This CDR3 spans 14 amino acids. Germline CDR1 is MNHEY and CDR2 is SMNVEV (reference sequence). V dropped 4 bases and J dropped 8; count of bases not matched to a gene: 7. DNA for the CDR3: TGTGCCAGCAGTTCGTTTGACAGGGACGAAAAACTGTTTTTT. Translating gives CASSSFDRDEKLFF.

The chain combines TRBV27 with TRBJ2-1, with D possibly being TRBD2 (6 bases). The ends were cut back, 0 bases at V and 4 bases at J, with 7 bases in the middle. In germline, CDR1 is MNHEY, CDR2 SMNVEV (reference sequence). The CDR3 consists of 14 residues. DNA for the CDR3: TGTGCCAGCAGTTTATCGGGGGGATACAATGAGCAGTTCTTC. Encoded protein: CASSLSGGYNEQFF.

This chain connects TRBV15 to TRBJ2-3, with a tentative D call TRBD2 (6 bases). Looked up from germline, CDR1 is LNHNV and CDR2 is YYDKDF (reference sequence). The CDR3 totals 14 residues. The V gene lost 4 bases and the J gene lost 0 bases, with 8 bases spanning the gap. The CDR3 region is CATSTGTSTDTQYF. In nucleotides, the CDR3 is TGTGCCACCAGCACAGGGACTAGCACAGATACGCAGTATTTT.

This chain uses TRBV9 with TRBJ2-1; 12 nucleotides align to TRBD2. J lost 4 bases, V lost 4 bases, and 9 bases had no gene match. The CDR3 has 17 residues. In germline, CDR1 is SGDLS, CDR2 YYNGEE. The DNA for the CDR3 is TGTGCCAGCAGCCCCGGACTAGCGGGAAGTATGTACAATGAGCAGTTCTTC. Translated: CASSPGLAGSMYNEQFF.

The CDR3 is CAIRTWEDQQPGGYTF. CDR3 DNA: TGTGCCATCAGAACATGGGAAGACCAACAACCGGGAGGCTACACCTTC. The genes are TRBV10-3 and TRBJ1-2; no clear D. Per the germline V gene, CDR1 is ENHRY and CDR2 is SYGVKD. Trimming pared 6 bases from V and 8 bases from J, leaving 25 bases between. This CDR3 spans 16 amino acids.

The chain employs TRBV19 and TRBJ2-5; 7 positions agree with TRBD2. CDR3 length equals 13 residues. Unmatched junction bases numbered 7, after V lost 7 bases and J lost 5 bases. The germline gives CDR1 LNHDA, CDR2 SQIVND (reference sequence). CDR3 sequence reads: CASMGGDGETQYF. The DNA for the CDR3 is TGTGCCAGTATGGGGGGGGACGGGGAGACCCAGTACTTC.

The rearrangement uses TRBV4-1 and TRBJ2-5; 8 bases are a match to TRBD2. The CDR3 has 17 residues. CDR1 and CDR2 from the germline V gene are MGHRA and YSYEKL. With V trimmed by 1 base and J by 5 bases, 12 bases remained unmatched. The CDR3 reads CASSQGTYGRARETQYF. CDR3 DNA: TGCGCCAGCAGCCAAGGGACCTACGGGAGGGCCCGGGAGACCCAGTACTTC.

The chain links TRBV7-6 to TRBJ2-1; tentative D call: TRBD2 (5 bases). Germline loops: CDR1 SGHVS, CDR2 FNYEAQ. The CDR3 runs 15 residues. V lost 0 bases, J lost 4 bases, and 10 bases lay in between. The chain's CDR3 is CASSLAGIAYNEQFF. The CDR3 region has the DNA TGTGCCAGCAGCTTAGCCGGGATCGCATACAATGAGCAGTTCTTC. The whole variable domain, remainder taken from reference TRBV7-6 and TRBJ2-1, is GAGVSQSPRYKVTKRGQDVALRCDPISGHVSLYWYRQALGQGPEFLTYFNYEAQQDKSGLPNDRFSAERPEGSISTLTIQRTEQRDSAMYRCASSLAGIAYNEQFFGPGTRLTVL.